The T cell receptor (beta chain) under discussion was sequenced for a study of T cells after yellow fever vaccination (dated by TCRdb to about 2019). For context, the study as a whole: The SMART-Seq v4 Ultra Low Input RNA kit was used to prepare libraries from fractions with low cell numbers. To follow T-cell clones before and after primary and booster YFV17D yellow fever vaccination, bulk TCR alpha and beta repertoires were sequenced over time. Two healthy male donors, one aged 18 to 29 and one aged 30 to 40 years, made up the cohort. Bulk PBMC replicates and cell subsets were isolated from blood drawn at multiple timepoints before and after both primary and secondary immunization. The research as a whole found: The study included only a couple of donors, which limits how far the findings can be generalized. Compared with the primary T-cell response, the secondary T-cell response was faster but weaker, reaching its peak on day 5 rather than on day 15. Computational filtering was needed because FACS-sorted repertoires could contain abundant contaminating clonotypes from the bulk population. A small fraction of clonotypes appeared in both the CD4 and CD8 compartments, likely as a result of convergent recombination. Most clones expanded after primary vaccination (about 96% of CD4 and 88% of CD8) were re-detected after the booster, suggesting that broad memory maintenance occurred.

Synthesis of TCR cDNA relied on 5'RACE template switching, a step that introduced a universal primer site along with unique molecular identifiers. Priming of cDNA synthesis was performed from both the TCR alpha and TCR beta constant segments. Libraries were amplified in two PCR steps, with sample barcodes and sequencing adapters added in the second step. Sequencing of libraries was performed on Illumina HiSeq 2500 (2x100 bp) or NovaSeq (2x150 bp). As for the original processing: Reads were demultiplexed and collapsed into UMI consensus sequences with MIGEC, and V(D)J alignment was performed with MiXCR. Vaccine-responding clonotypes were defined with edgeR using replicate PBMC samples, requiring FDR below 0.01 and a log2 fold change above 5 up to day 15. Each bulk clonotype received a CD4 or CD8 identity based on whether the sequenced CD4 or CD8 repertoire contained that clonotype at higher abundance. TCRdb's own reprocessing of the public reads used fastp at Q25 and MiXCR and kept productive beta chains. Rows merge per CDR3 protein into single entries with the most common DNA and genes. These V and J calls derive from TCRdb rather than the authors' analysis. For this sample there are around 530,000 distinct CDR3 sequences; around 17% appear just once. The top ten hold 15% to 20% of the sample.

This clonotype was recorded a few times. There is no known antigen for this receptor. Base qualities are not recorded, but no much larger clone differs from it by a single base. The treatment or condition label on this specimen signifies: live attenuated yellow fever vaccine strain. At each blood-draw timepoint, two biological replicates of bulk PBMCs were collected. A standard Ficoll-Paque protocol was used to isolate PBMCs from peripheral blood. RNA was extracted with TriZol from bulk PBMCs, CD4 and CD8 fractions, and dextramer-positive and dextramer-negative fractions. CDR1 and CDR2 are drawn from the germline V gene: SGHAT, FQNNGV. V is trimmed back by 4 bases and J by 6 bases, and the junction contains 9 bases that no gene match accounts for. The CDR3 numbers 16 residues from cysteine through phenylalanine. The sequence is cut down to CDR3 DNA, 48 bases in frame from base 1.

Source: PBMCs, taken 4 to 5 days after the first yellow fever vaccination. The chain employs TRBV11-2 and TRBJ2-1, with 10 bases aligning to TRBD2. The receptor was derived from a man between 18 and 29 years old who received the YFV17D yellow fever vaccine. In nucleotides, the sequence is TGTGCCAGCAGCTCGTACCTAGCGGGGGCGGGCAATGAGCAGTTCTTC. This translates into CASSSYLAGAGNEQFF.